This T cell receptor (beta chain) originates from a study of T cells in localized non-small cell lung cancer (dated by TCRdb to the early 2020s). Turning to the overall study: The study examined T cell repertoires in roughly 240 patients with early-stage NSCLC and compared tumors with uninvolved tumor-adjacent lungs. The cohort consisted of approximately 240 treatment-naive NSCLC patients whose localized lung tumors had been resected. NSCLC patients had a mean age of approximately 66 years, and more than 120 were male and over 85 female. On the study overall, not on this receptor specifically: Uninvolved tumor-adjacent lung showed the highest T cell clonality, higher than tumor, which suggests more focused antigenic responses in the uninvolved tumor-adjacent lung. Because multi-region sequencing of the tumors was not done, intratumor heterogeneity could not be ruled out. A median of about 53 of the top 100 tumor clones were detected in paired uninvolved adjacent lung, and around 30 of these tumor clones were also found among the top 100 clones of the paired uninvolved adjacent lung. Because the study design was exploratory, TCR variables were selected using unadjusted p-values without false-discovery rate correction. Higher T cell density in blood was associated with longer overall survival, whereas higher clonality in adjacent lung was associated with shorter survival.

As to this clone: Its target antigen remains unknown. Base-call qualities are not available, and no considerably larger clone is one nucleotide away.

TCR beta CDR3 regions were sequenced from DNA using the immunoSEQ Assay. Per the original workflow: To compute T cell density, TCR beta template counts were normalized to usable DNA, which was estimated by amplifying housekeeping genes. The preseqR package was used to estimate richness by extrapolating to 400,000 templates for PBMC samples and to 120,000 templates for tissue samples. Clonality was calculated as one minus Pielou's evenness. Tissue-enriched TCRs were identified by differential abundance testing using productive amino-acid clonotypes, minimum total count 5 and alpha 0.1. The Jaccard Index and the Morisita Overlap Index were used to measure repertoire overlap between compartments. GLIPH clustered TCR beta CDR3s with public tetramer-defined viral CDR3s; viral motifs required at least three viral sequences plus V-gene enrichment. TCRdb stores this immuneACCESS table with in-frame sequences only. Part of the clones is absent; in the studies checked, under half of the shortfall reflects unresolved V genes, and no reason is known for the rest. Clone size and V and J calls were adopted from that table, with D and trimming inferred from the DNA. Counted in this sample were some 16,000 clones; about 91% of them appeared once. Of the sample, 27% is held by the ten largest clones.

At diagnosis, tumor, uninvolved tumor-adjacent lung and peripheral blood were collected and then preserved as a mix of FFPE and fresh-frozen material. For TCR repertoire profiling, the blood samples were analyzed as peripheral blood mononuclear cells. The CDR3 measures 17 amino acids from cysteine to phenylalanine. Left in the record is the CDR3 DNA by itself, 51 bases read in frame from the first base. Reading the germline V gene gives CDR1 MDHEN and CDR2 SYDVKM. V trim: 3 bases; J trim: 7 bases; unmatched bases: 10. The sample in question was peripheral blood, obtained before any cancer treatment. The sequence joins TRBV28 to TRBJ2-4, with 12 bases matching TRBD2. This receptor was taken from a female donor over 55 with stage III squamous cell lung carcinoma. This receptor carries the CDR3 CASSFLSGTSGYNIQYF. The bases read TGTGCCAGCAGTTTTCTGTCTGGGACTAGCGGGTATAACATTCAGTACTTC.